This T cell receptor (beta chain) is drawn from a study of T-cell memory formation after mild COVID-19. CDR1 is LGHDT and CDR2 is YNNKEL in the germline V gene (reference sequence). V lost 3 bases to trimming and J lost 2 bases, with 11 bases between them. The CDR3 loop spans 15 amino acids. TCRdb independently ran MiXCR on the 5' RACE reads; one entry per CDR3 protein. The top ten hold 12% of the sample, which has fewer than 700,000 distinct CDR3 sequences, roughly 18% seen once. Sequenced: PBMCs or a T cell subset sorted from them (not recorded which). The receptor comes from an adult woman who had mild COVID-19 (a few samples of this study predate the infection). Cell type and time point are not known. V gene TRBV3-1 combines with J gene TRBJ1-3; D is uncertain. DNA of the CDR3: TGTGCCAGCAGCCATTTAGCTGCCGCTGGAAACACCATATATTTT. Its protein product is CASSHLAAAGNTIYF.